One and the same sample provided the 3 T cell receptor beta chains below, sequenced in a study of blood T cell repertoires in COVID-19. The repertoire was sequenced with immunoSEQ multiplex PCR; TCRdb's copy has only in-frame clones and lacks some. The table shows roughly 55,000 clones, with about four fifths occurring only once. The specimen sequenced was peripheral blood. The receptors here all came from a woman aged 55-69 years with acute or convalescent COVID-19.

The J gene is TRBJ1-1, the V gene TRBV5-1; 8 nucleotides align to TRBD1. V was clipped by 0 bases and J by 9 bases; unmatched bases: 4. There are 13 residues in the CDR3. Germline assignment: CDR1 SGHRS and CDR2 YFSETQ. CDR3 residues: CASSLGDRGKAFF. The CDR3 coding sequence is TGCGCCAGCAGCTTGGGAGACAGGGGTAAAGCTTTCTTT.

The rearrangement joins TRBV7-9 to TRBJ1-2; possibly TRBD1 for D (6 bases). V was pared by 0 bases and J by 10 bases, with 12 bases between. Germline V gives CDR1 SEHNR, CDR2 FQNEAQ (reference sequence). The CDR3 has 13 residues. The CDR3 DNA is TGTGCCAGCAGCTTAGCGGGGACAAACGACTACACCTTC. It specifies CASSLAGTNDYTF.

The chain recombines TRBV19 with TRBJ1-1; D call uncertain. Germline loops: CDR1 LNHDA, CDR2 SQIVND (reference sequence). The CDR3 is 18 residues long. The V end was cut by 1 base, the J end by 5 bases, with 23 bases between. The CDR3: CASSIAFIPKATGTEAFF. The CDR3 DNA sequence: TGTGCCAGTAGTATAGCATTCATCCCTAAAGCCACGGGTACTGAAGCTTTCTTT.